This T cell receptor (beta chain) was documented in a study of neoadjuvant anti-PD-1 for oral cavity cancer. CDR3 length: 15 amino acids. Germline V gives CDR1 MNHEY, CDR2 SVGAGI. With 6 bases removed from V and 0 bases from J, the gap between germline ends came to 15 bases. Patients had newly diagnosed, untreated stage II-IVA oral cavity squamous cell carcinoma. The protocol was immunoSEQ multiplex PCR, while the TCRdb copy is restricted to in-frame clones and leaves out a portion. The top ten clones hold about 2.6% of a sample with 15,000 or so clones, roughly three fifths of them seen once. The sample here was PBMCs, taken before nivolumab (anti-PD-1) treatment. V gene TRBV6-5 combines with J gene TRBJ2-7; D perhaps matches TRBD2 (5 bases). The clonotype comes from a person aged 35-79 years with oral cavity squamous cell carcinoma. This CDR3 reads CASSQAAGSSYEQYF. The CDR3, as DNA: TGTGCCAGCAGCCAAGCGGCAGGTAGCTCCTACGAGCAGTACTTC.